This entry features one T cell receptor (beta chain) sequence. Looked up from germline, CDR1 is SNHLY and CDR2 is FYNNEI. This CDR3 comprises 13 residues. The V end lost 2 bases, the J end lost 8 bases, and 12 bases lay between the germline ends. Original data processing: Quantification of nucleated cells was approximated via reference gene primer amplification. Only in-frame clones appear in the TCRdb table, and some are missing; sequencing was by immunoSEQ multiplex PCR. V and J calls and clone size are given by that table; D and trimming were obtained from the DNA. The sample shows 45,000 to 70,000 clones, about 89% of them seen only once. This entry is derived from a study of blood T cell repertoires in COVID-19. Study overall: Collection of acute and convalescent COVID-19 samples took place in the United States, Italy and Spain. PBMCs, B-cell-depleted T cells, or T cells provided the cDNA or gDNA that made up the material.

The origin of this receptor is a woman between 55 and 75 years old with active or convalescent COVID-19. The sequencing input was peripheral blood. J is TRBJ1-2 and V is TRBV2; D is unclear. The CDR3 DNA reads TGTGCCAGCAGTGAATCAGTCGGGAGCGGCTACACCTTC. It specifies CASSESVGSGYTF.